The entry that follows covers one T cell receptor (beta chain) sequence. Other DNA sequences in the same sample also yield this CDR3. This sample was included in a study of blood T cell repertoires in COVID-19. Turning to the study itself: Material from acute and convalescent COVID-19 was sourced from the United States, Italy and Spain. Sample material is recorded as cDNA or gDNA derived from T cells, B-cell-depleted T cells, or PBMCs.

Per germline, CDR1 LGHDT and CDR2 YNNKEL (reference sequence). V lost 5 bases, J lost 4 bases, and 4 bases stayed unmatched. The CDR3 consists of 14 residues. TCRdb keeps only in-frame clones here, not all; method: immunoSEQ multiplex PCR. The sample holds 360,000 or so clones; around 90% are singletons and the top ten take approximately 7%. The sequence derives from a man younger than 35 with active or convalescent COVID-19. The chain couples TRBV3-1 (or the pseudogene TRBV3-2) to TRBJ1-4, with 7 bases matching TRBD1. Material: peripheral blood. CDR3 residues: CASSNGQVNEKLFF. The CDR3 DNA reads TGTGCCAGCAGCAATGGACAGGTTAATGAAAAACTGTTTTTT.